This T cell receptor beta chain was captured in a study of blood T cell repertoires in COVID-19. Across the whole study: The United States, Italy and Spain provided the acute and convalescent COVID-19 samples. In each case, the material was cDNA or gDNA derived from T cells, B-cell-depleted T cells, or PBMCs.

Profiled with immunoSEQ multiplex PCR; TCRdb holds only in-frame clones, not every one. The data contain fewer than 85,000 clones, about four fifths of them seen just once; the ten biggest clones take up 20% to 25%. Losses at the gene ends were 5 bases for V and 3 bases for J; bases not matched to a gene: 6. From germline, CDR1 is MNHEY and CDR2 SMNVEV (reference sequence). The CDR3 contains 15 residues. The sequence derives from a human donor in a cohort sampled during active COVID-19. Sequenced material: peripheral blood. The chain couples TRBV27 to TRBJ1-2; TRBD1 agrees at 10 bases. CDR3 sequence reads: CASSGDRGLDYGYTF. CDR3 bases: TGTGCCAGCAGTGGCGACAGGGGGCTGGACTATGGCTACACCTTC.